A single sample is the source of the 24 T cell receptor beta chains below, sequenced in a study of T cells of healthy individuals. TCRdb passed the 5' RACE reads through MiXCR, listing each CDR3 protein once. This sample carries 90,000 to 100,000 distinct CDR3 sequences, about 16% of them seen once, and the ten largest clones take around 6.5%. The receptors were sampled from a human donor in good health.

This clonotype was counted many times. The genes are TRBV10-3 and TRBJ1-4, with D uncertain. The CDR3 loop spans 15 amino acids. With 6 bases removed from V and 7 bases from J, the gap between germline ends came to 18 bases. Germline V lookup: CDR1 ENHRY, CDR2 SYGVKD. CDR3: CAIREREGDREKLFF. CDR3 bases: TGTGCCATCAGGGAGCGAGAAGGAGACCGTGAAAAACTGTTTTTT.

This clonotype turned up a few times. This chain connects TRBV15 to TRBJ1-6; weak D call: TRBD1 (6 bases). Germline V gene data show CDR1 as LNHNV and CDR2 as YYDKDF (reference sequence). The CDR3 loop spans 14 amino acids. V shed 0 bases and J shed 9 bases, with 9 bases lying between them. The CDR3 sequence is CATSRETGTSPLHF. CDR3 nucleotide sequence: TGTGCCACCAGCAGAGAGACAGGAACTTCACCCCTCCACTTT.

This clonotype was seen repeatedly, ten times or more. The chain employs TRBV6-2 or TRBV6-3 and TRBJ2-4, with D possibly being TRBD2 (8 bases). CDR1 is MNHEY and CDR2 is SVGEGT in the germline V gene. The CDR3 has 15 amino acids. Between the trimmed V and J ends, which lost 2 bases and 7 bases, there was a span of 15 bases. CDR3 DNA sequence: TGTGCCAGCAGTTACGCGGCGGGGGGACAGAACATTCAGTACTTC. This codes for CASSYAAGGQNIQYF.

The chain is built from TRBV20-1 and TRBJ2-1, with D perhaps being TRBD1 or TRBD2 (6 bases each). In germline, CDR1 is DFQATT, CDR2 SNEGSKA (reference sequence). Between the trimmed V and J ends, which lost 7 bases and 8 bases, there was a span of 18 bases. This CDR3 has 13 residues. CDR3 loop: CSEGGSKEDEQFF. CDR3 nucleotides: TGCAGTGAGGGGGGCTCCAAAGAGGATGAGCAGTTCTTC.

The V call is TRBV7-9, the J call TRBJ1-5; 11 nucleotides match TRBD1. The V segment lost 3 bases and the J segment 6 bases; nucleotides outside the gene matches: 7. The CDR3 consists of 16 residues. Germline loops: CDR1 SEHNR, CDR2 FQNEAQ (reference sequence). CDR3 sequence reads: CASSLGGTGGGQPQHF. The CDR3 nucleotides are TGTGCCAGCAGCTTGGGGGGGACAGGGGGAGGTCAGCCCCAGCATTTT.

This clonotype was recorded at least ten times. The chain carries TRBV12-5 and TRBJ1-2; D unresolved. Germline V gives CDR1 LGHNT, CDR2 FRNRAP. Trimming removed 2 bases at V and 3 bases at J, with 19 bases between. The CDR3 runs 17 residues. As DNA, the CDR3 is TGTGCTAGTGGTTTGTCCCCAATCCGTGGCAGGCACTATGGCTACACCTTC. Protein: CASGLSPIRGRHYGYTF.

This clonotype came up many times. V is TRBV2 and J is TRBJ1-1; no clear D. Trimming stripped 7 bases from V and 7 bases from J, with 19 bases between. Germline values: CDR1 SNHLY, CDR2 FYNNEI. The CDR3 extends over 14 amino acids. The CDR3 DNA sequence: TGTGCCAGCAAGTTTGAGAAGCCGGCTCTTGAAGCTTTCTTT. Translated: CASKFEKPALEAFF.

The V call is TRBV3-1, the J call TRBJ2-4; TRBD2 agrees at 9 bases. The trim removed 6 bases at V and 9 bases at J, leaving 6 bases unmatched. The CDR3 has 13 residues. Germline lookup yields CDR1 LGHDT and CDR2 YNNKEL (reference sequence). Here the CDR3 reads CASRAGGHGIQYF. DNA of the CDR3: TGTGCCAGCAGAGCGGGAGGTCACGGCATTCAGTACTTC.

This clonotype has a handful of counts. DNA of the CDR3: TGTGCCAGCAGCCTTTTCCGAGGGGGGAGCGGTTTCGAGCAGTACTTC. Translated: CASSLFRGGSGFEQYF. The chain employs TRBV5-6 and TRBJ2-7; D may be TRBD1 or TRBD2 (6 bases each). V was cut by 4 bases and J by 6 bases, with 23 bases left in between. Germline lookup yields CDR1 SGHDT and CDR2 YYEEEE. The CDR3 contains 16 residues. The variable domain in full, with the rest retrieved from reference TRBV5-6 and TRBJ2-7, is DAGVTQSPTHLIKTRGQQVTLRCSPKSGHDTVSWYQQALGQGPQFIFQYYEEEERQRGNFPDRFSGHQFPNYSSELNVNALLLGDSALYLCASSLFRGGSGFEQYFGPGTRLTVT.

To note about this clonotype: A much larger clone is a single base away; this may be a read error. The chain combines TRBV20-1 with TRBJ2-1; 9 bases line up with TRBD2. Germline CDR1 reads DFQATT; CDR2 reads SNEGSKA (reference sequence). The CDR3 extends over 16 amino acids. In DNA form, the CDR3 reads TGCAGTGCTCGGAGGGCTAGCGGGGCGAACTACAATGGGCAGTTCTTC. Its protein product is CSARRASGANYNGQFF.

This clonotype is medium-sized. The chain couples TRBV24-1 to TRBJ2-1, with D perhaps assigned TRBD1 or TRBD2 (6 bases each). V lost 2 bases to trimming and J lost 4 bases, with 23 bases between them. Germline values: CDR1 KGHDR, CDR2 SFDVKD. This CDR3 contains 19 residues. CDR3 sequence reads: CATSDSHWGGQMRYNEQFF. The CDR3 DNA reads TGTGCCACCAGTGATTCTCACTGGGGAGGACAGATGAGATACAATGAGCAGTTCTTC.

This clonotype was seen a few times. This chain connects TRBV7-8 to TRBJ2-7, with a weak D call TRBD2 (6 bases). The CDR3 runs 16 residues. Germline values: CDR1 SGHVS, CDR2 FQNEAQ. Deletions cut 3 bases from V and 2 bases from J, with 17 bases between. The CDR3 sequence: CASSLGTGARAYEQYF. CDR3 DNA: TGTGCCAGCAGCTTGGGGACTGGCGCCAGGGCCTACGAGCAGTACTTC.

This clonotype was seen more than once but under ten times. This rearrangement joins TRBV5-1 to TRBJ2-5, with TRBD2 matching 9 bases. Germline trimming cut 2 bases from V and 4 bases from J; bases unmatched to any gene: 6. The CDR3 consists of 15 residues. Germline assignment: CDR1 SGHRS and CDR2 YFSETQ. This chain's CDR3 is CASSFQSGGLETQYF. The CDR3 nucleotides are TGCGCCAGCAGCTTTCAGAGCGGGGGGTTAGAGACCCAGTACTTC.

The chain has TRBV2 and TRBJ1-5; TRBD1 might be the D (6 bases). Germline V gene data show CDR1 as SNHLY and CDR2 as FYNNEI. V gave up 8 bases and J gave up 6 bases, with 14 bases separating them. The CDR3 length is 13 residues. The CDR3 nucleotides are TGTGCCAGCGGGTCGGGGGCCGGTCAGCCCCAGCATTTT. It yields the protein CASGSGAGQPQHF. Variable domain in full (rest from reference TRBV2 and TRBJ1-5): EPEVTQTPSHQVTQMGQEVILRCVPISNHLYFYWYRQILGQKVEFLVSFYNNEISEKSEIFDDQFSVERPDGSNFTLKIRSTKLEDSAMYFCASGSGAGQPQHFGDGTRLSIL.

The rearrangement joins TRBV4-1 to TRBJ1-6; D remains ambiguous. Trimming pared 3 bases from V and 10 bases from J, leaving 7 bases between. The germline V gene has CDR1 MGHRA and CDR2 YSYEKL. The length of the CDR3 is 12 residues. The CDR3 nucleotides read TGCGCCAGCAGCCACCCCCAATCACCCCTCCACTTT. It yields the protein CASSHPQSPLHF.

Many counts were recorded for this clonotype. The gene calls are TRBV5-1 and TRBJ1-1; TRBD1 is a possible D gene (6 bases). The V end lost 6 bases, the J end lost 1 base, and 13 bases lay between the germline ends. The length of the CDR3 is 14 residues. The V gene's germline CDR1 is SGHRS and CDR2 YFSETQ. The chain's CDR3 is CASTQGSSNTEAFF. CDR3 nucleotides: TGCGCCAGCACACAGGGATCCTCGAACACTGAAGCTTTCTTT.

The chain has TRBV7-2 and TRBJ2-5; 8 bases map to TRBD2. This CDR3 has 15 residues. CDR1 SGHTA and CDR2 FQGNSA come from the germline V gene. V shed 5 bases, J shed 0 bases, and the junction held 5 bases outside the gene matches. The CDR3: CASSPGGGDQETQYF. The DNA of the CDR3 is TGTGCCAGCAGCCCGGGGGGGGGAGACCAAGAGACCCAGTACTTC.

This clonotype was counted ten times or more. The chain couples TRBV20-1 to TRBJ1-1; D remains ambiguous. CDR3 size: 15 residues. Germline assignment: CDR1 DFQATT and CDR2 SNEGSKA (reference sequence). V lost 4 bases and J lost 6, with 21 bases in between. The CDR3 sequence: CSAIIRETRIPEAFF. The CDR3 nucleotides are TGCAGTGCTATTATCCGGGAGACCCGAATCCCTGAAGCTTTCTTT.

This clonotype was observed many times. This chain links TRBV12-3 or TRBV12-4 with TRBJ1-1, with TRBD1 as a possible D gene (6 bases). CDR3 length equals 16 residues. The V end lost 6 bases, the J end lost 0 bases, and 17 bases lay between the germline ends. CDR3 residues: CASSLIQGDMNTEAFF. The CDR3 bases are TGTGCCAGCAGCCTAATACAGGGAGACATGAACACTGAAGCTTTCTTT.

The table lists this clonotype with many counts. The chain recombines TRBV28 with TRBJ1-3; 7 bases are a match to TRBD1. Germline CDR1 reads MDHEN; CDR2 reads SYDVKM. After removal of 10 bases from V and 2 bases from J, the junction contained 2 bases not matched to a gene. CDR3 length equals 12 residues. DNA of the CDR3: TGTGCCACCCAGGGGGCTGGAAACACCATATATTTT. This sequence encodes CATQGAGNTIYF. The full variable domain, its missing parts supplied by reference TRBV28 and TRBJ1-3, is DVKVTQSSRYLVKRTGEKVFLECVQDMDHENMFWYRQDPGLGLRLIYFSYDVKMKEKGDIPEGYSVSREKKERFSLILESASTNQTSMYLCATQGAGNTIYFGEGSWLTVV.

V and J are TRBV5-6 and TRBJ2-3; a possible D gene is TRBD1 (5 bases). Germline CDR1 reads SGHDT; CDR2 reads YYEEEE. V was cut by 4 bases and J by 2 bases, with 14 bases left in between. The CDR3 is 15 residues long. The CDR3, as DNA: TGTGCCAGCAGCCCACCCAGGGTAGCCACAGATACGCAGTATTTT. Encoded protein: CASSPPRVATDTQYF.

V and J are TRBV4-3 and TRBJ2-2, with TRBD1 matching 8 bases. J lost 4 bases, V lost 1 base, and 5 bases had no gene match. The germline V gene has CDR1 LGHNA and CDR2 YSLEER. This CDR3 region has 16 residues. CDR3 region: CASSQGQGSSTGELFF. The CDR3 DNA reads TGCGCCAGCAGCCAAGGACAGGGGAGTTCCACCGGGGAGCTGTTTTTT.

The V gene is TRBV20-1, the J gene TRBJ2-5; weak D call: TRBD2 (5 bases). Germline V gene lookup returns CDR1 DFQATT and CDR2 SNEGSKA (reference sequence). The CDR3 totals 13 residues. V was cut by 6 bases and J by 5 bases, with 16 bases left in between. For the CDR3, the DNA is TGCAGTGCCCTCCGCCCCGGGAAGGAGACCCAGTACTTC. It encodes CSALRPGKETQYF.

CDR3 amino acids: CSVFGTYEQYF. CDR3 coding DNA: TGCAGCGTGTTTGGTACCTACGAGCAGTACTTC. The V call is TRBV29-1, the J call TRBJ2-7; D is undetermined. Per the germline V gene, CDR1 is SQVTM and CDR2 is ANQGSEA. The CDR3 runs to 11 residues. V lost 6 bases and J 2 bases, leaving 8 bases between the germline ends.